This T cell receptor (beta chain) was profiled in a study of T cell changes during pregnancy in multiple sclerosis. This table comes from immunoSEQ multiplex PCR, and its TCRdb copy is limited to in-frame clones, with some not included. The sample yields roughly 61,000 clones, 85% to 90% seen once. The CDR3 is 14 amino acids. J gave up 5 bases and V 2 bases, and 3 bases lay outside the gene matches. CDR1 is SGDLS and CDR2 is YYNGEE in the germline V gene. This specimen was peripheral blood, taken in the first trimester of pregnancy. This chain joins TRBV9 and TRBJ2-5; 10 bases fit TRBD2. The receptor was isolated from a female donor in good health, enrolled as a control in a pregnancy study. CDR3: CASSVWGLAETQYF. In nucleotides, the CDR3 is TGTGCCAGCAGCGTTTGGGGACTAGCGGAGACCCAGTACTTC.